These 25 T cell receptor beta chains were sequenced from one sample in a study of cytomegalovirus exposure and HLA in healthy donors. The PCR ran on 60 Vbeta and 13 Jbeta primers. Data came from immunoSEQ multiplex PCR; TCRdb stores just in-frame clones and leaves some out. The table has fewer than 120,000 clones, around 79% seen once. Sequenced sample: PBMCs. These TCRs come from a woman in her twenties or thirties in good health and CMV-seronegative.

The J gene is TRBJ2-5, the V gene TRBV29-1; TRBD2 aligns across 7 bases. The junction had 7 bases not matched to a gene; V was cut back by 4 bases and J by 5 bases. From germline, CDR1 is SQVTM and CDR2 ANQGSEA. CDR3 size: 13 residues. CDR3 residues: CSVVGGSGETQYF. CDR3 sequence (DNA): TGCAGCGTTGTGGGCGGGAGTGGTGAGACCCAGTACTTC.

There are a few counts of this clone. CDR3 sequence reads: CASSGYSIYGYTF. CDR3 DNA sequence: TGTGCCAGCAGCGGTTACAGTATCTATGGCTACACCTTC. This sequence joins TRBV9 and TRBJ1-2; D gene uncertain. CDR1 is SGDLS and CDR2 is YYNGEE in the germline V gene. The length of the CDR3 is 13 residues. The V and J ends lost 3 bases and 4 bases respectively, with 10 bases between them.

The gene calls are TRBV30 and TRBJ1-3; D gene uncertain. Germline V gene sequence: CDR1 GTSNPN, CDR2 SVGIG (reference sequence). Trimming pared 1 base from V and 0 bases from J, leaving 7 bases between. The CDR3 has 14 residues. CDR3: CAWSAGSSGNTIYF. For the CDR3, the DNA is TGTGCCTGGAGTGCAGGAAGCTCTGGAAACACCATATATTTT.

This CDR3 reads CASGGAVSPEAFF. For the CDR3, the DNA is TGTGCCAGTGGGGGGGCTGTTTCTCCTGAAGCTTTCTTT. The chain recombines TRBV19 with TRBJ1-1, with D perhaps TRBD1 (6 bases). V was pared by 8 bases and J by 6 bases, with 16 bases between. Germline V gene data show CDR1 as LNHDA and CDR2 as SQIVND (reference sequence). This CDR3 has 13 residues.

This chain connects TRBV30 to TRBJ1-3; D uncertain. This CDR3 is 14 amino acids long. The germline V gene encodes CDR1 GTSNPN and CDR2 SVGIG (reference sequence). V gave up 0 bases and J gave up 4 bases, with 10 bases separating them. The CDR3 here is CAWSVGRNGNTIYF. The CDR3 DNA reads as TGTGCCTGGAGTGTCGGGAGGAACGGAAACACCATATATTTT.

V is TRBV7-8 and J is TRBJ2-2; 7 bases align to TRBD1. With V trimmed by 5 bases and J by 1 base, 1 base remained unmatched. The length of the CDR3 is 14 residues. CDR1 SGHVS and CDR2 FQNEAQ come from the germline V gene. The CDR3 here is CASSRTGNTGELFF. The DNA of the CDR3 is TGTGCCAGCAGCAGGACAGGGAACACCGGGGAGCTGTTTTTT.

The genes are TRBV5-1 and TRBJ1-2, with D possibly TRBD1 on 6 matching bases. The CDR3 spans 16 residues. CDR1 and CDR2 from the germline V gene are SGHRS and YFSETQ. V was trimmed by 4 bases and J by 4 bases, leaving 20 bases between them. In DNA, the CDR3 is TGCGCCAGCAGCCGGGGGGATCCCGGGGGCACCTATGGCTACACCTTC. Protein: CASSRGDPGGTYGYTF.

The chain couples TRBV7-3 to TRBJ2-1, with D unclear. This CDR3 spans 15 amino acids. Per the germline V gene, CDR1 is SGHTA and CDR2 is FQGTGA. V was clipped by 5 bases and J by 0 bases, with 11 bases between them. CDR3 residues: CASSQQLSSYNEQFF. The CDR3 bases are TGTGCCAGCAGCCAACAGCTTTCCTCCTACAATGAGCAGTTCTTC.

The genes are TRBV6-5 and TRBJ1-1; D may be TRBD1 (6 bases). The CDR3 is 14 residues long. Germline values: CDR1 MNHEY, CDR2 SVGAGI. Trimming pared 6 bases from V and 8 bases from J, leaving 19 bases between. The CDR3 loop reads CASRPGQGPPEAFF. The CDR3 nucleotides are TGTGCCAGCAGACCGGGACAAGGGCCCCCCGAAGCTTTCTTT.

This clone has just a few counts. The CDR3 DNA sequence: TGTGCCAGCAGTGAAGCGCGCCCTACTGCTCCCTATGGCTACACCTTC. This translates into CASSEARPTAPYGYTF. The V and J genes are TRBV2 and TRBJ1-2; no reliable D call. This CDR3 region has 16 residues. V lost 0 bases and J lost 4, with 15 bases in between. Per the germline V gene, CDR1 is SNHLY and CDR2 is FYNNEI.

The chain has TRBV5-1 and TRBJ2-5; possible D gene TRBD2, 6 bases. The germline V and J ends were trimmed by 4 bases and 4 bases, with 14 bases remaining between them. This CDR3 is 14 amino acids long. The germline V gene has CDR1 SGHRS and CDR2 YFSETQ. CDR3 DNA: TGCGCCAGCAGCGAGGACTATGCTGGAGAGACCCAGTACTTC. Protein: CASSEDYAGETQYF.

V gene TRBV7-9 combines with J gene TRBJ1-4; D ambiguous. In germline, CDR1 is SEHNR, CDR2 FQNEAQ (reference sequence). Trimming left V 5 bases short and J 8 bases short, with 18 bases between. CDR3 length: 15 residues. CDR3: CASSQSGSRREKLFF. In nucleotides, the CDR3 is TGTGCCAGCAGCCAGAGCGGGAGCCGCAGAGAAAAACTGTTTTTT.

V usage is TRBV9 and J usage is TRBJ1-4; D might be TRBD1 (6 bases). V dropped 3 bases and J dropped 8 bases, with 17 bases sitting between them. The CDR3 length is 15 residues. Germline CDR1 is SGDLS and CDR2 is YYNGEE. The CDR3: CASSEGTPGREKLFF. CDR3 nucleotide sequence: TGTGCCAGCAGCGAGGGGACACCAGGCCGGGAAAAACTGTTTTTT.

This clone was seen a single time. The rearrangement uses TRBV18 and TRBJ1-5, with a possible D match to TRBD1 (5 bases). The CDR3 loop spans 15 amino acids. Trimming left V 4 bases short and J 5 bases short, with 15 bases between. Germline V CDR1 and CDR2: KGHSH, LQKENI. The CDR3: CASSLRAGRDQPQHF. The CDR3 DNA is TGTGCCAGCTCACTCAGGGCCGGTAGGGATCAGCCCCAGCATTTT.

The chain couples TRBV19 to TRBJ1-6, with 9 bases aligning to TRBD1. Germline trimming cut 3 bases from V and 0 bases from J; bases unmatched to any gene: 9. The CDR3 covers 19 residues. Germline CDR1 is LNHDA and CDR2 is SQIVND (reference sequence). The CDR3 loop is CASSISWTGAGSYNSPLHF. CDR3 DNA: TGTGCCAGTAGTATTTCTTGGACAGGGGCCGGCTCCTATAATTCACCCCTCCACTTT.

This rearrangement joins TRBV30 to TRBJ2-7; D may be TRBD1 (5 bases). The germline V and J ends were trimmed by 2 bases and 3 bases, with 11 bases remaining between them. CDR1 GTSNPN and CDR2 SVGIG come from the germline V gene (reference sequence). The CDR3 has 13 residues. Here the CDR3 reads CAWSFRVGYEQYF. The CDR3 nucleotides are TGTGCCTGGAGTTTCAGGGTCGGCTACGAGCAGTACTTC.

The rearrangement uses TRBV7-9 and TRBJ1-3; 9 nucleotides line up with TRBD1. This CDR3 region has 17 residues. CDR1 SEHNR and CDR2 FQNEAQ come from the germline V gene (reference sequence). V shed 6 bases and J 1 base; nucleotides not matched to a gene: 10. This chain's CDR3 is CASSSIGQGFSGNTIYF. The DNA for the CDR3 is TGTGCCAGCAGTTCCATCGGACAGGGGTTTTCTGGAAACACCATATATTTT.

The genes are TRBV6-5 and TRBJ1-2; 12 nucleotides line up with TRBD1. Germline V CDR1 and CDR2: MNHEY, SVGAGI. The CDR3 is 16 amino acids. J gave up 4 bases and V 4 bases, and 7 bases lay outside the gene matches. In DNA, the CDR3 is TGTGCCAGCAGTTCTCCTCCGGGACAGGGGGCCTATGGCTACACCTTC. Amino acid sequence: CASSSPPGQGAYGYTF.

The chain has TRBV28 and TRBJ2-6; the D gene is possibly TRBD1 (5 bases). The CDR3 extends over 17 amino acids. V was clipped by 4 bases and J by 0 bases, with 13 bases between them. Germline V gene sequence: CDR1 MDHEN, CDR2 SYDVKM. The CDR3 DNA follows: TGTGCCAGCAGTTCTACAGGTAGAAGCTCTGGGGCCAACGTCCTGACTTTC. The encoded protein is CASSSTGRSSGANVLTF.

This clone showed up just once. The chain employs TRBV5-4 and TRBJ1-6; 8 positions match TRBD1. This CDR3 contains 16 residues. Germline V gene lookup returns CDR1 SGHNT and CDR2 YYREEE (reference sequence). The V segment lost 1 base and the J segment 10 bases; nucleotides outside the gene matches: 10. The chain's CDR3 is CASSLRDRWIQSPLHF. Written as DNA, the CDR3 is TGTGCCAGCAGCTTGCGGGACAGGTGGATTCAATCACCCCTCCACTTT.

The chain uses TRBV4-3 and TRBJ1-2; D remains ambiguous. Between the trimmed V and J ends, which lost 0 bases and 0 bases, there was a span of 8 bases. CDR1 and CDR2 (germline): LGHNA, YSLEER. The CDR3 length is 15 residues. CDR3 bases: TGCGCCAGCAGCCAAGATCCCGGAGCTAACTATGGCTACACCTTC. Its translation is CASSQDPGANYGYTF.

The chain is built from TRBV5-1 and TRBJ2-5, with 8 bases matching TRBD1. CDR3 length: 15 amino acids. From germline, CDR1 is SGHRS and CDR2 YFSETQ. V dropped 2 bases and J dropped 5; count of bases not matched to a gene: 8. CDR3 coding DNA: TGCGCCAGCAGCTTAAGGACAGGGTCGGTGGAGACCCAGTACTTC. Translating gives CASSLRTGSVETQYF.

The gene calls are TRBV18 and TRBJ2-2; TRBD1 is a possible D gene (5 bases). The V gene's germline CDR1 is KGHSH and CDR2 LQKENI. The V gene lost 4 bases and the J gene lost 0 bases, with 12 bases spanning the gap. This CDR3 has 16 amino acids. This chain's CDR3 is CASSLMTVPNTGELFF. Written as DNA, the CDR3 is TGTGCCAGCTCACTCATGACAGTGCCGAACACCGGGGAGCTGTTTTTT.

The chain uses TRBV4-3 and TRBJ2-5; the match to TRBD1 covers 7 bases. The length of the CDR3 is 15 residues. Germline CDR1 and CDR2: LGHNA and YSLEER. V gave up 3 bases and J gave up 1 base; unmatched junction bases: 5. As DNA, the CDR3 is TGCGCCAGCAGCCAGAACAGGGGACCCCAAGAGACCCAGTACTTC. Its translation is CASSQNRGPQETQYF.

This clone was seen only a few times. The chain couples TRBV7-2 to TRBJ1-4, with a tentative D call TRBD1 (5 bases). The germline gives CDR1 SGHTA, CDR2 FQGNSA. Between the trimmed V and J ends, which lost 5 bases and 8 bases, there was a span of 15 bases. The CDR3 extends over 14 amino acids. CDR3 protein: CASSPGPGGEKLFF. DNA of the CDR3: TGTGCCAGCAGCCCGGGACCGGGAGGAGAAAAACTGTTTTTT. The variable domain in full, with the rest retrieved from reference TRBV7-2 and TRBJ1-4, is GAGVSQSPSNKVTEKGKDVELRCDPISGHTALYWYRQSLGQGLEFLIYFQGNSAPDKSGLPSDRFSAERTGGSVSTLTIQRTQQEDSAVYLCASSPGPGGEKLFFGSGTQLSVL.